This TCR beta chain appears in the sequencing data of a study of T-cell reconstitution after alpha-beta-depleted transplantation in children. As regards this clonotype: Its antigen is as yet unknown.

Germline lookup yields CDR1 SQVTM and CDR2 ANQGSEA. V lost 6 bases and J 5 bases, leaving 20 bases between the germline ends. The CDR3 runs 15 residues. Findings of the study overall: Reportedly, only several hundred clones from non-depleted graft cells drove alpha-beta T-cell counts at about two months. Some patients' high day-60 TCRbeta diversity was attributed to recipient cells surviving conditioning.

Unique molecular identifiers tagged the TCRbeta library. MiXCR was run by TCRdb on the PCR reads, yielding one entry per CDR3 protein. The sample lists around 130,000 distinct CDR3 sequences; roughly 10% were seen once. This chain uses TRBV29-1 with TRBJ2-1; the D is unclear. This sample comprised PBMCs, mostly from graft donor cells, obtained 180 days after TCRalphabeta/CD19-depleted stem cell transplant. This sequence originates from a girl less than two years old who had a stem cell transplant for combined immunodeficiency, so the T cells may come from the graft donor. DNA of the CDR3: TGCAGCGTCGTTACATCAATCAACTACGACAATGAGCAGTTCTTC. It is translated as CSVVTSINYDNEQFF.